The text below deals with one TCR beta chain. Primers: 60 Vbeta forward and 13 Jbeta reverse. Sequencing used immunoSEQ multiplex PCR; TCRdb keeps in-frame clones, though not all of them. The profile shows more than 90,000 clones, 85% of them singletons. This sample was included in a study of cytomegalovirus exposure and HLA in healthy donors. This clonotype originated in a man aged 30 to 45 in good health and CMV-seronegative. Sequenced material: PBMCs.

CDR3 sequence (DNA): TGTGCCAGCAGCTTAGCGGACAGGGGCTACGAGCAGTACTTC. Its protein product is CASSLADRGYEQYF. The chain joins TRBV5-4 to TRBJ2-7; 9 nucleotides align to TRBD1. This CDR3 comprises 14 residues. J was trimmed by 3 bases and V by 2 bases; bases with no gene match: 3. CDR1 and CDR2 (germline): SGHNT, YYREEE (reference sequence).